This T cell receptor beta chain stems from a study of blood T cell repertoires in COVID-19. Study details: Both acute and convalescent COVID-19 samples were obtained from the United States, Italy and Spain.

Germline-derived CDR1 and CDR2 are MDHEN and SYDVKM. The V gene end was trimmed by 5 bases and the J gene end by 6 bases; junction bases not matched to a gene: 12. The CDR3 is made up of 16 amino acids. Sequenced by immunoSEQ multiplex PCR; TCRdb stores in-frame clones only, minus some. The sample lists more than 65,000 clones, around 85% seen once, with 8.5% to 10% in the top ten. The TCR comes from a woman aged 45-65 years with acute or convalescent COVID-19. The chain employs TRBV28 and TRBJ2-7, with 11 bases that match TRBD1. Sequenced input: peripheral blood. The CDR3 loop reads CASSNPTTGTGGEQYF. In nucleotides, the CDR3 is TGTGCCAGCAGTAACCCTACCACCGGGACAGGGGGCGAGCAGTACTTC.